One and the same sample provided the 24 T cell receptor beta chains below, sequenced in a study of T cell changes during pregnancy in multiple sclerosis. Assay used: immunoSEQ multiplex PCR; TCRdb lists only in-frame clones, some missing. This table has 35,000 to 45,000 clones, 70% to 90% appearing once. Sample: CD4+ T cells from peripheral blood mononuclear cells, taken after pregnancy. Receptor source: a female donor with multiple sclerosis, enrolled in a pregnancy study.

To note about this clone: Other DNA sequences within the sample encode an identical CDR3. This chain connects TRBV29-1 to TRBJ1-1; D may be TRBD1 (6 bases). This CDR3 spans 13 amino acids. The V end was cut by 4 bases, the J end by 0 bases, with 9 bases between. Germline CDR1 reads SQVTM; CDR2 reads ANQGSEA. In DNA, the CDR3 is TGCAGCGTTGGCACAGGGATGAACACTGAAGCTTTCTTT. Protein product: CSVGTGMNTEAFF.

This clone has a handful of counts. The CDR3, as DNA: TGCGCCGATTCACAGGGGATGAACACTGAAGCTTTCTTT. Protein sequence: CADSQGMNTEAFF. The rearrangement links TRBV10-2 to TRBJ1-1; 7 bases are shared with TRBD1. Looked up from germline, CDR1 is WSHSY and CDR2 is SAAADI. With V trimmed by 11 bases and J by 0 bases, 6 bases remained unmatched. The CDR3 covers 13 residues.

A few counts support this clone. The chain links TRBV4-3 to TRBJ1-6; the D is unclear. Germline lookup yields CDR1 LGHNA and CDR2 YSLEER. The CDR3 has 13 residues. Here the CDR3 DNA reads TGCGCGCCACTGACACGTGGGAATTCACCCCTCCACTTT. It codes for CAPLTRGNSPLHF.

This sequence joins TRBV7-3 and TRBJ1-1, with D possibly matching TRBD1 (5 bases). CDR1 and CDR2 from the germline V gene are SGHTA and FQGTGA. The V end lost 4 bases, the J end lost 6 bases, and 12 bases lay between the germline ends. The CDR3 covers 13 residues. The CDR3 DNA is TGTGCCAGCAGCTCCGTCCGACAGTCTGAAGCTTTCTTT. It is translated as CASSSVRQSEAFF.

This rearrangement joins TRBV5-1 to TRBJ2-7; D not resolved. Trimming pared 4 bases from V and 2 bases from J, leaving 13 bases between. The CDR3 consists of 14 residues. From germline, CDR1 is SGHRS and CDR2 YFSETQ. The CDR3, as DNA: TGCGCCAGCAGCGCGCAGGCAGCAACCTACGAGCAGTACTTC. This sequence encodes CASSAQAATYEQYF.

The rearrangement uses TRBV28 and TRBJ2-5, with D maybe TRBD1 (7 bases). V was clipped by 3 bases and J by 2 bases, with 13 bases between them. The germline gives CDR1 MDHEN, CDR2 SYDVKM. The CDR3 extends over 15 amino acids. The CDR3 sequence is CASSFGAGGQETQYF. Here the CDR3 DNA reads TGTGCCAGCAGTTTTGGGGCAGGGGGGCAAGAGACCCAGTACTTC. Full variable domain (missing parts from reference TRBV28 and TRBJ2-5): DVKVTQSSRYLVKRTGEKVFLECVQDMDHENMFWYRQDPGLGLRLIYFSYDVKMKEKGDIPEGYSVSREKKERFSLILESASTNQTSMYLCASSFGAGGQETQYFGPGTRLLVL.

The V call is TRBV5-3, the J call TRBJ1-1, with TRBD1 matching 8 bases. TRBV5-3 is noted as an ORF with a role that remains uncertain. Trimming removed 3 bases from V and 1 base from J; junction bases left unmatched: 5. The length of the CDR3 is 15 residues. CDR3 amino acids: CARSSRTGRNTEAFF. The DNA of the CDR3 is TGTGCCAGAAGCTCGCGGACAGGGAGGAACACTGAAGCTTTCTTT.

The chain carries TRBV28 and TRBJ2-7, with D possibly matching TRBD2 (6 bases). The CDR3 totals 14 residues. Trimming removed 5 bases at V and 11 bases at J, with 22 bases between. Germline values: CDR1 MDHEN, CDR2 SYDVKM. This CDR3 is CASSSHIKGTSEYF. The CDR3, as DNA: TGTGCCAGCAGTAGCCACATAAAAGGGACTTCTGAGTACTTC.

V is TRBV5-1 and J is TRBJ2-7, with D possibly TRBD2 on 6 matching bases. The CDR3 length is 15 residues. The V gene lost 4 bases and the J gene lost 1 base, with 15 bases spanning the gap. CDR1 is SGHRS and CDR2 is YFSETQ in the germline V gene. In DNA form, the CDR3 reads TGCGCCAGCAGCGGATCCGGGACTCGATCCTACGAGCAGTACTTC. Translation gives CASSGSGTRSYEQYF.

This clone has only one observation. The gene calls are TRBV6-4 and TRBJ1-6; D ambiguous. Trimming stripped 6 bases from V and 8 bases from J, with 11 bases between. Looked up from germline, CDR1 is MRHNA and CDR2 is SNTAGT. The CDR3 has 13 residues. CDR3 in amino acids: CASSLFRDSPLHF. CDR3 nucleotides: TGTGCCAGCAGCCTTTTCCGGGATTCACCCCTCCACTTT.

The gene calls are TRBV7-2 and TRBJ1-1, with 7 bases matching TRBD1. V lost 1 base, J lost 5 bases, and 7 bases stayed unmatched. The germline gives CDR1 SGHTA, CDR2 FQGNSA. The length of the CDR3 is 15 residues. The CDR3 bases are TGTGCCAGCAGCTTAGTTGGGCAGGGGGAGACTGAAGCTTTCTTT. It translates to CASSLVGQGETEAFF.

The chain couples TRBV11-3 to TRBJ2-7; tentatively, D is TRBD2 (6 bases). Trimming took off 0 bases at V and 3 bases at J, with 12 bases between the two ends. Germline V gene data show CDR1 as SGHNT and CDR2 as YENEEA. The length of the CDR3 is 15 residues. The CDR3 reads CASSLEFGGNYEQYF. CDR3 DNA: TGTGCCAGCAGCTTAGAATTTGGGGGGAACTACGAGCAGTACTTC.

The rearrangement links TRBV4-1 to TRBJ2-3, with 9 bases lining up with TRBD1. The CDR3 contains 18 residues. V lost 1 base, J lost 8 bases, and 16 bases stayed unmatched. Germline values: CDR1 MGHRA, CDR2 YSYEKL. This CDR3 is CASSQVPPGTGRGPTQYF. The CDR3 nucleotides are TGCGCCAGCAGCCAAGTCCCCCCCGGGACAGGGCGGGGGCCTACGCAGTATTTT.

The CDR3 region has the DNA TGTGCCAGAAATCCCGATCAGGGCGGGGAGGATCAGCCCCAGCATTTT. This encodes CARNPDQGGEDQPQHF. The chain has TRBV19 and TRBJ1-5; D perhaps matches TRBD1 (5 bases). The length of the CDR3 is 16 residues. V was shortened by 9 bases and J by 5 bases, with 23 bases between the two germline ends. Germline V gives CDR1 LNHDA, CDR2 SQIVND (reference sequence). The full variable domain, completed using reference TRBV19 and TRBJ1-5, is DGGITQSPKYLFRKEGQNVTLSCEQNLNHDAMYWYRQDPGQGLRLIYYSQIVNDFQKGDIAEGYSVSREKKESFPLTVTSAQKNPTAFYLCARNPDQGGEDQPQHFGDGTRLSIL.

J is TRBJ1-1 and V is TRBV5-1; the D is unclear. There are 15 residues in the CDR3. Germline V CDR1 and CDR2: SGHRS, YFSETQ. The V gene lost 5 bases and the J gene lost 3 bases, with 17 bases spanning the gap. The CDR3: CASSSNGGEDTEAFF. The CDR3 DNA reads as TGCGCCAGCAGTTCAAATGGTGGGGAGGACACTGAAGCTTTCTTT.

This clone was counted between two and nine times. CDR3 protein: CASSEAEGNQPQHF. In DNA, the CDR3 is TGTGCCAGCAGTGAAGCGGAGGGGAATCAGCCCCAGCATTTT. The chain has TRBV2 and TRBJ1-5; maybe TRBD1 (5 bases). The length of the CDR3 is 14 residues. V gave up 0 bases and J gave up 4 bases, with 7 bases separating them. Germline V gene data show CDR1 as SNHLY and CDR2 as FYNNEI.

This clone was seen just once. The chain employs TRBV6-6 and TRBJ2-7; D perhaps matches TRBD1 (5 bases). Deletions cut 9 bases from V and 3 bases from J, with 18 bases between. CDR1 is MNHNY and CDR2 is SVGAGI in the germline V gene (reference sequence). This CDR3 contains 14 residues. CDR3 sequence reads: CASCLREKSYEQYF. The CDR3 DNA reads TGTGCCAGTTGCCTCAGGGAAAAGAGCTACGAGCAGTACTTC.

The genes are TRBV6-5 and TRBJ1-2, with D perhaps TRBD1 (6 bases). V dropped 5 bases and J dropped 6 bases, with 13 bases sitting between them. CDR3 length: 13 amino acids. From germline, CDR1 is MNHEY and CDR2 SVGAGI. For the CDR3, the DNA is TGTGCCAGCAGTCCCCTATACAGGGATGGCTACACCTTC. Its translation: CASSPLYRDGYTF.

The chain links TRBV5-6 to TRBJ2-7, with 8 bases that match TRBD1. This CDR3 contains 14 residues. J was trimmed by 3 bases and V by 2 bases; bases with no gene match: 4. The germline V gene has CDR1 SGHDT and CDR2 YYEEEE. This chain's CDR3 is CASSFYRGIYEQYF. The CDR3 DNA sequence: TGTGCCAGCAGCTTTTACAGGGGGATCTACGAGCAGTACTTC. Filled out from reference TRBV5-6 and TRBJ2-7, the complete variable domain reads DAGVTQSPTHLIKTRGQQVTLRCSPKSGHDTVSWYQQALGQGPQFIFQYYEEEERQRGNFPDRFSGHQFPNYSSELNVNALLLGDSALYLCASSFYRGIYEQYFGPGTRLTVT.

This chain connects TRBV4-3 to TRBJ2-1; a weak D match, TRBD2 (6 bases). Germline V gene sequence: CDR1 LGHNA, CDR2 YSLEER. V was trimmed by 0 bases and J by 8 bases, leaving 20 bases between them. The CDR3 totals 17 residues. CDR3 protein: CASSQDGLFLRIDEQFF. The CDR3 coding sequence is TGCGCCAGCAGCCAAGACGGACTATTCCTACGGATCGATGAGCAGTTCTTC.

The J gene is TRBJ1-1, the V gene TRBV11-2; D remains unclear. This CDR3 contains 14 residues. V was cut by 8 bases and J by 3 bases, with 16 bases left in between. CDR1 is SGHAT, CDR2 FQNNGV, per germline. Here the CDR3 DNA reads TGTGCCAGCTACCCCAAAGGCAGGCACACTGAAGCTTTCTTT. Protein product: CASYPKGRHTEAFF.

The chain carries TRBV4-3 and TRBJ2-3, with TRBD2 identical over 8 bases. Germline-derived CDR1 and CDR2 are LGHNA and YSLEER. CDR3 length: 16 amino acids. V was clipped by 0 bases and J by 1 base; unmatched bases: 3. The CDR3 loop is CASSQDWRGGTDTQYF. CDR3 sequence (DNA): TGCGCCAGCAGCCAAGATTGGCGGGGGGGCACAGATACGCAGTATTTT.

The chain uses TRBV5-4 and TRBJ1-1, with D perhaps matching TRBD1 (5 bases). Deletions cut 4 bases from V and 1 base from J, with 8 bases between. The CDR3 consists of 13 residues. The germline V gene encodes CDR1 SGHNT and CDR2 YYREEE (reference sequence). DNA of the CDR3: TGTGCCAGCAGCCCTGGACAGAACACTGAAGCTTTCTTT. Residues: CASSPGQNTEAFF.

The chain links TRBV5-1 to TRBJ2-1; 10 bases align to TRBD2. The CDR3 sequence is 15 residues long. V lost 7 bases, J lost 7 bases, and 11 bases stayed unmatched. Germline V lookup: CDR1 SGHRS, CDR2 YFSETQ. The DNA for the CDR3 is TGCGCCAGCCGCCGATCCGGGACTAGCGAGAATGAGCAGTTCTTC. Protein product: CASRRSGTSENEQFF.